The 17 T cell receptor beta chains presented below share a single source sample, sequenced in a study of CXCR3-negative and CXCR3-positive naive CD8 T cells. No cognate antigen is known for these TCRs. UMI labels and 5' RACE were used to prepare the TRB cDNA libraries. TCRdb re-called the 5' RACE reads and gives one entry per CDR3 protein, without DNA. The sample holds 75,000 to 100,000 distinct CDR3 sequences. Overall study results and limits: Comparison of naive cells showed more hydrophobic TRB CDR3s in CXCR3-positive than in CXCR3-negative naive cells.

Sequenced: naive CXCR3+ CD8+ T cells from blood. As for subset: CD45RO-CCR7+CD27+CD95- naive CD8+ T cells expressing CXCR3 (TNR3+). These receptors were obtained from a human donor in good health. Some clones in this sample may be carry-over from other donors' samples.

CDR3 loop: CSAIDRGGLGTEAFF. The chain carries TRBV20-1 and TRBJ1-1; there is no DNA to check the TCRdb D call of TRBD1. This CDR3 has 15 amino acids. Germline V gives CDR1 DFQATT, CDR2 SNEGSKA (reference sequence).

This chain links TRBV2 with TRBJ1-3; lacking DNA, the TRBD1 call made by TCRdb goes unchecked. There are 15 residues in the CDR3. CDR1 is SNHLY and CDR2 is FYNNEI in the germline V gene. The CDR3 sequence is CASSERGQIGNTIYF.

V gene TRBV20-1 combines with J gene TRBJ1-2. Germline assignment: CDR1 DFQATT and CDR2 SNEGSKA (reference sequence). This CDR3 comprises 12 residues. CDR3 amino acids: CSARVEDYGYTF.

CDR3 in amino acids: CSAAVVNYGYTF. The chain has TRBV29-1 and TRBJ1-2. CDR3 length: 12 amino acids. Germline V lookup: CDR1 SQVTM, CDR2 ANQGSEA.

This clonotype is medium-sized by frequency. This CDR3 is CASVNWGNQPQHF. The chain couples TRBV19 to TRBJ1-5. CDR1 is LNHDA, CDR2 SQIVND, per germline (reference sequence). The CDR3 length is 13 residues. The complete variable domain, with remaining parts taken from reference TRBV19 and TRBJ1-5, reads DGGITQSPKYLFRKEGQNVTLSCEQNLNHDAMYWYRQDPGQGLRLIYYSQIVNDFQKGDIAEGYSVSREKKESFPLTVTSAQKNPTAFYLCASVNWGNQPQHFGDGTRLSIL.

This rearrangement joins TRBV5-1 to TRBJ2-7. In germline, CDR1 is SGHRS, CDR2 YFSETQ. The CDR3 is 15 amino acids. The CDR3 protein is CASSLVVGDSYEQYF. Looking up the rest from reference TRBV5-1 and TRBJ2-7 gives the full variable domain: KAGVTQTPRYLIKTRGQQVTLSCSPISGHRSVSWYQQTPGQGLQFLFEYFSETQRNKGNFPGRFSGRQFSNSRSEMNVSTLELGDSALYLCASSLVVGDSYEQYFGPGTRLTVT.

This chain connects TRBV7-9 to TRBJ1-6. The CDR3 totals 14 residues. The germline V gene encodes CDR1 SEHNR and CDR2 FQNEAQ (reference sequence). The CDR3 loop is CASSSRYKNSPLHF.

V and J are TRBV13 and TRBJ2-7; the TCRdb D gene call, TRBD1, has no DNA to confirm it. The length of the CDR3 is 13 residues. Germline V lookup: CDR1 PRHDT, CDR2 FYEKMQ (reference sequence). The CDR3 protein is CASSTSAGPPQYF.

J is TRBJ2-3 and V is TRBV27; TCRdb names TRBD2, which stays unverified in the absence of DNA. In germline, CDR1 is MNHEY, CDR2 SMNVEV (reference sequence). The CDR3 runs to 16 residues. The CDR3 reads CASRERGLALSDTQYF.

The V gene is TRBV7-9, the J gene TRBJ2-1. The germline V gene has CDR1 SEHNR and CDR2 FQNEAQ (reference sequence). The CDR3 runs to 14 residues. The CDR3 here is CASSLATALDEQFF.

V and J are TRBV6-2 or TRBV6-3 and TRBJ2-5. CDR3 length: 14 amino acids. Germline CDR1 MNHEY, CDR2 SVGEGT. This chain's CDR3 is CASSYYGDQETQYF.

The rearrangement uses TRBV4-3 and TRBJ2-3; TCRdb returns TRBD2, unconfirmable since there is no DNA. The CDR3 contains 16 residues. Looked up from germline, CDR1 is LGHNA and CDR2 is YSLEER. CDR3 sequence: CASSQWTSGSTDTQYF.

This rearrangement joins TRBV7-2 to TRBJ2-1. CDR1 and CDR2 from the germline V gene are SGHTA and FQGNSA. This CDR3 region has 13 residues. CDR3: CASSFGGLDEQFF.

The rearrangement joins TRBV7-3 to TRBJ2-6; TCRdb's D gene call, TRBD1, goes unchecked for lack of DNA. The V gene's germline CDR1 is SGHTA and CDR2 FQGTGA. This CDR3 has 17 residues. The CDR3 loop reads CASSLLGGLPGANVLTF.

The chain links TRBV29-1 to TRBJ2-3. The CDR3 runs to 15 residues. Germline CDR1 is SQVTM and CDR2 is ANQGSEA. This chain's CDR3 is CSVEDLTYGTDTQYF.

The chain has TRBV29-1 and TRBJ2-1; TCRdb's D call, TRBD2, is unchecked because there is no DNA. The germline CDR1 and CDR2 sequences are SQVTM and ANQGSEA. The CDR3 consists of 16 residues. This chain's CDR3 is CSVELGLAAPYNEQFF.

This chain connects TRBV7-9 to TRBJ2-1; TCRdb lists TRBD1, though no DNA is available to test this call. Germline CDR1 and CDR2: SEHNR and FQNEAQ (reference sequence). CDR3 length equals 12 residues. The CDR3 spells CASSPDPGEQFF.